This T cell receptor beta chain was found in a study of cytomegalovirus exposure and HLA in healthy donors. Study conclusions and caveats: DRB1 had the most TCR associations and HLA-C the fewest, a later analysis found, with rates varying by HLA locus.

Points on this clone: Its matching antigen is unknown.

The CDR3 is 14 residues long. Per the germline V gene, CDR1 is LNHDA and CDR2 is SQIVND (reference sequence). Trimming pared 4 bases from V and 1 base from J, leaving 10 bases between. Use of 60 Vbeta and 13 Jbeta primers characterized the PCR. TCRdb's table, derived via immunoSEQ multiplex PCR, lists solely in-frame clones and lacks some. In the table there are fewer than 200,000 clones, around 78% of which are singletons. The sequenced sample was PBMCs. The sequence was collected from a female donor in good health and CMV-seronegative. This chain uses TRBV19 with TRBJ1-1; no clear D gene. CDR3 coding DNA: TGTGCCAGTAGTAACGGTGGTTGGAACACTGAAGCTTTCTTT. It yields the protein CASSNGGWNTEAFF.